The 19 T cell receptor beta chains below come from one sample, sequenced in a study of shared clonotypes between healthy human individuals. Using immunoSEQ multiplex PCR, the repertoire was profiled, and TCRdb retains in-frame clones only, with some absent. Of approximately 1.5 million clones in the sample, approximately 98.5% were seen once. Sequencing was done on a sample of naive CD4+ T cells sorted from blood. Described subset: CD45RA+ positively selected. These receptors were obtained from a man aged 30-40 years in good health.

Regarding this clone: Different DNA sequences within this sample yield the same CDR3. The DNA for the CDR3 is TGTGCCAGCAGCCGGGACAGGGGACAGGAGACCCAGTACTTC. This encodes CASSRDRGQETQYF. The chain joins TRBV7-2 to TRBJ2-5; 10 positions agree with TRBD1. Germline V gene data show CDR1 as SGHTA and CDR2 as FQGNSA. The junction had 5 bases not matched to a gene; V was cut back by 5 bases and J by 5 bases. CDR3 length: 14 residues.

This clone occurred once. For the CDR3, the DNA is TGTGCCAGCAGTTTACTCCAGGGAAGCAATCAGCCCCAGCATTTT. It codes for CASSLLQGSNQPQHF. This chain links TRBV28 with TRBJ1-5, with D possibly matching TRBD1 (5 bases). Germline V gives CDR1 MDHEN, CDR2 SYDVKM. CDR3 length: 15 residues. V was trimmed by 2 bases and J by 1 base, leaving 9 bases between them.

The gene calls are TRBV28 and TRBJ1-2; D remains unclear. This CDR3 contains 14 residues. The germline V gene has CDR1 MDHEN and CDR2 SYDVKM. The germline V and J ends were trimmed by 6 bases and 8 bases, with 19 bases remaining between them. CDR3 sequence (DNA): TGTGCCAGCAGCCTCGTCCCCAGAGGGAGGGGCTACACCTTC. As protein: CASSLVPRGRGYTF.

This clone was observed once. This chain links TRBV27 with TRBJ2-3, with 7 bases that match TRBD1. Germline CDR1 is MNHEY and CDR2 is SMNVEV (reference sequence). The CDR3 has 13 residues. The V and J ends lost 6 bases and 3 bases, in that order; junction bases with no gene match: 3. The CDR3 region is CASSTDRTDTQYF. The CDR3 coding sequence is TGTGCCAGCAGCACGGACAGGACAGATACGCAGTATTTT.

The chain recombines TRBV30 with TRBJ1-2, with D perhaps TRBD1 (5 bases). The CDR3 length is 13 residues. The germline gives CDR1 GTSNPN, CDR2 SVGIG (reference sequence). V lost 4 bases and J 5 bases, leaving 14 bases between the germline ends. The CDR3 spells CAWKAGPGYGYTF. The CDR3 DNA sequence: TGTGCCTGGAAGGCAGGGCCGGGGTATGGCTACACCTTC.

The V call is TRBV5-4, the J call TRBJ2-3; TRBD2 matches 12 bases. CDR1 SGHNT and CDR2 YYREEE come from the germline V gene (reference sequence). CDR3 length equals 17 residues. The junction had 5 bases not matched to a gene; V was cut back by 3 bases and J by 0 bases. The CDR3 sequence: CASSSRTSGTSTDTQYF. The CDR3 DNA reads as TGTGCCAGCAGCTCCCGGACTAGCGGGACAAGCACAGATACGCAGTATTTT.

The chain has TRBV4-1 and TRBJ2-1; D is undetermined. The CDR3 contains 13 residues. V dropped 1 base and J dropped 6 bases, with 7 bases sitting between them. CDR1 and CDR2 from the germline V gene are MGHRA and YSYEKL. DNA of the CDR3: TGCGCCAGCAGCCAAGGATTTGGCAATGAGCAGTTCTTC. Encoded protein: CASSQGFGNEQFF.

This sequence joins TRBV18 and TRBJ1-4; tentative D call: TRBD1 (5 bases). Germline V CDR1 and CDR2: KGHSH, LQKENI. This CDR3 comprises 13 residues. Trimming took 6 bases from V and 7 from J, leaving 12 bases between them. CDR3 nucleotide sequence: TGTGCCAGCTCGACGGGGCGGGGTGAAAAACTGTTTTTT. This gives the protein CASSTGRGEKLFF.

This chain links TRBV5-4 with TRBJ2-5, with 8 bases that match TRBD1. V was clipped by 4 bases and J by 1 base; unmatched bases: 3. CDR3 length: 14 amino acids. The V gene's germline CDR1 is SGHNT and CDR2 YYREEE (reference sequence). CDR3 in DNA: TGTGCCAGCAGCGGACAGGGAAGCCAAGAGACCCAGTACTTC. It specifies CASSGQGSQETQYF.

The genes are TRBV18 and TRBJ2-5, with 15 bases fitting TRBD2. This CDR3 has 14 residues. The germline V gene encodes CDR1 KGHSH and CDR2 LQKENI. The V segment lost 9 bases and the J segment 4 bases; nucleotides outside the gene matches: 3. The CDR3: CASSGLAGGETQYF. CDR3 bases: TGTGCCAGTTCGGGACTAGCGGGAGGAGAGACCCAGTACTTC.

A remark on this clone: The same CDR3 arises from other DNA sequences in this sample as well. The J gene is TRBJ2-5, the V gene TRBV11-2; D possibly corresponds to TRBD2 (6 bases). Germline CDR1 reads SGHAT; CDR2 reads FQNNGV. Trimming left V 1 base short and J 5 bases short, with 17 bases between. The length of the CDR3 is 16 residues. The CDR3 sequence is CASSLGSSGRMETQYF. For the CDR3, the DNA is TGTGCCAGCAGCTTAGGAAGTAGCGGACGGATGGAGACCCAGTACTTC.

The rearrangement uses TRBV7-9 and TRBJ2-4; TRBD1 agrees at 8 bases. This CDR3 comprises 12 residues. Germline assignment: CDR1 SEHNR and CDR2 FQNEAQ (reference sequence). V lost 5 bases and J lost 9; bases outside the gene matches: 3. CDR3 DNA sequence: TGTGCCAGCAGCGTAGGACAGGGCATTCAGTACTTC. The encoded protein is CASSVGQGIQYF.

The chain joins TRBV15 to TRBJ2-7, with D unclear. The germline CDR1 and CDR2 sequences are LNHNV and YYDKDF (reference sequence). The length of the CDR3 is 12 residues. V was pared by 0 bases and J by 8 bases, with 8 bases between. CDR3 nucleotides: TGTGCCACCAGCAGAGAGGAGTCTAAGCAGTACTTC. Translated: CATSREESKQYF.

The V and J genes are TRBV19 and TRBJ2-5; D is unresolved. The CDR3 is 15 residues long. V lost 0 bases, J lost 2 bases, and 10 bases lay in between. Germline lookup yields CDR1 LNHDA and CDR2 SQIVND (reference sequence). The CDR3 sequence: CASSIDGHGQETQYF. CDR3 nucleotide sequence: TGTGCCAGTAGTATAGACGGGCACGGACAAGAGACCCAGTACTTC.

The chain carries TRBV7-9 and TRBJ2-7; TRBD1 agrees at 12 bases. The CDR3 length is 14 residues. With 3 bases clipped from V and 5 bases from J, the junction kept 2 bases outside the gene matches. The germline V gene has CDR1 SEHNR and CDR2 FQNEAQ (reference sequence). The CDR3 nucleotides read TGTGCCAGCAGCTTCGGGACAGGGGGCGACGAGCAGTACTTC. Translation: CASSFGTGGDEQYF.

The chain uses TRBV5-1 and TRBJ2-2; D tentatively reads TRBD1 or TRBD2 (5 bases each). This CDR3 spans 16 amino acids. V gave up 3 bases and J gave up 0 bases, with 12 bases separating them. Germline V lookup: CDR1 SGHRS, CDR2 YFSETQ. The CDR3 loop reads CASSSVGTANTGELFF. CDR3 coding DNA: TGCGCCAGCAGCTCAGTCGGGACCGCGAACACCGGGGAGCTGTTTTTT.

The genes are TRBV5-4 and TRBJ2-1; 9 bases align to TRBD2. With V trimmed by 4 bases and J by 1 base, 6 bases remained unmatched. Germline V CDR1 and CDR2: SGHNT, YYREEE (reference sequence). The CDR3 contains 16 residues. The CDR3 region has the DNA TGTGCCAGCAGCATGACTAGCGGACTTTCCTACAATGAGCAGTTCTTC. This sequence encodes CASSMTSGLSYNEQFF.

In DNA form, the CDR3 reads TGTGCCAGCAGTCCACGGACTAGCCATCTATGGGAGACCCAGTACTTC. Its translation is CASSPRTSHLWETQYF. The chain couples TRBV27 to TRBJ2-5, with 8 bases matching TRBD2. The trim removed 5 bases at V and 5 bases at J, leaving 13 bases unmatched. Germline lookup yields CDR1 MNHEY and CDR2 SMNVEV (reference sequence). The CDR3 is 16 residues long.

The genes are TRBV27 and TRBJ2-5; D uncertain. CDR3 length: 15 residues. Germline V gene sequence: CDR1 MNHEY, CDR2 SMNVEV (reference sequence). V dropped 7 bases and J dropped 5 bases, with 20 bases sitting between them. The CDR3 sequence is CASTLDGRSGETQYF. CDR3 coding DNA: TGTGCCAGCACCCTCGATGGACGGTCCGGGGAGACCCAGTACTTC.